The 13 T cell receptor beta chains presented below share a single source sample, sequenced in a study of Ad26.COV2.S vaccination and SARS-CoV-2 variants. The table came from immunoSEQ multiplex PCR; TCRdb's copy has only in-frame clones and leaves some out. The sample yields about 400,000 clones, approximately 90% seen once. The sample's treatment: around 19 received Ad26.COV2.S at low or high dose, single or two shots; roughly five received placebo; per-sample allocation not given. Material that was analyzed had been drawn on day 63 after the first vaccine or placebo injection. Sequences were derived from peripheral blood, sampled in a trial of Ad26.COV2.S vaccine versus placebo. The receptor source for this set is a person between 18 and 60 years old who received the Ad26.COV2.S COVID-19 vaccine or a placebo.

This clone was detected only a few times. CDR3 bases: TGTGCCAGCAGCTTAATGGGGTATCGAACTAATGAAAAACTGTTTTTT. This gives the protein CASSLMGYRTNEKLFF. The chain is built from TRBV7-2 and TRBJ1-4, with D uncertain. The CDR3 spans 16 residues. V was pared by 2 bases and J by 1 base, with 11 bases between. CDR1 SGHTA and CDR2 FQGNSA come from the germline V gene. The complete variable domain, with remaining parts taken from reference TRBV7-2 and TRBJ1-4, reads GAGVSQSPSNKVTEKGKDVELRCDPISGHTALYWYRQSLGQGLEFLIYFQGNSAPDKSGLPSDRFSAERTGGSVSTLTIQRTQQEDSAVYLCASSLMGYRTNEKLFFGSGTQLSVL.

The CDR3 is CASSLWGNNEQFF. In DNA form, the CDR3 reads TGCGCCAGCAGCTTATGGGGTAACAATGAGCAGTTCTTC. This chain links TRBV5-1 with TRBJ2-1; D is uncertain. Germline CDR1 SGHRS, CDR2 YFSETQ. Deletions cut 2 bases from V and 5 bases from J, with 8 bases between. The CDR3 loop spans 13 amino acids. The entire variable domain, with the rest obtained from reference TRBV5-1 and TRBJ2-1, is as follows: KAGVTQTPRYLIKTRGQQVTLSCSPISGHRSVSWYQQTPGQGLQFLFEYFSETQRNKGNFPGRFSGRQFSNSRSEMNVSTLELGDSALYLCASSLWGNNEQFFGPGTRLTVL.

The chain links TRBV5-4 to TRBJ2-7; 8 nucleotides match TRBD1. The CDR3 has 13 residues. Germline assignment: CDR1 SGHNT and CDR2 YYREEE (reference sequence). V was clipped by 4 bases and J by 5 bases; unmatched bases: 5. The CDR3 sequence is CASSPGQVHEQYF. DNA of the CDR3: TGTGCCAGCAGCCCGGGACAGGTCCACGAGCAGTACTTC.

This clone was seen just once. J is TRBJ1-4 and V is TRBV28; D is uncertain. Trimming shortened V by 3 bases and J by 8 bases, and 7 bases separated the two germline ends. This CDR3 has 12 amino acids. The germline CDR1 and CDR2 sequences are MDHEN and SYDVKM. CDR3 residues: CASSLGSEKLFF. The DNA for the CDR3 is TGTGCCAGCAGTTTGGGCAGCGAAAAACTGTTTTTT. Supplemented by reference TRBV28 and TRBJ1-4, the full variable domain reads DVKVTQSSRYLVKRTGEKVFLECVQDMDHENMFWYRQDPGLGLRLIYFSYDVKMKEKGDIPEGYSVSREKKERFSLILESASTNQTSMYLCASSLGSEKLFFGSGTQLSVL.

This chain uses TRBV7-6 with TRBJ2-1, with TRBD2 matching over 8 bases. In germline, CDR1 is SGHVS, CDR2 FNYEAQ. The CDR3 contains 16 residues. V dropped 0 bases and J dropped 7; count of bases not matched to a gene: 8. The CDR3: CASSLAIGRARNEQFF. Written as DNA, the CDR3 is TGTGCCAGCAGCTTAGCGATCGGGAGGGCCAGGAATGAGCAGTTCTTC.

Notes on this clone: The identical CDR3 is also encoded by other nucleotide sequences in the sample. J is TRBJ2-7 and V is TRBV6-5; 9 bases align to TRBD1. The CDR3 is made up of 15 amino acids. V was pared by 2 bases and J by 6 bases, with 8 bases of the junction left unmatched. Germline lookup yields CDR1 MNHEY and CDR2 SVGAGI. Written as DNA, the CDR3 is TGTGCCAGCAGTTACCTCGACAGGGGGATAGGCGAGCAGTACTTC. Its translation is CASSYLDRGIGEQYF.

This clone was picked up one time. This chain connects TRBV6-5 to TRBJ1-5; no firm D call. Per germline, CDR1 MNHEY and CDR2 SVGAGI. Between the trimmed V and J ends, which lost 2 bases and 1 base, there was a span of 12 bases. CDR3 length: 16 residues. In nucleotides, the CDR3 is TGTGCCAGCAGTTACGAGGACCCTGGGAGCAATCAGCCCCAGCATTTT. Translating it yields CASSYEDPGSNQPQHF.

This sequence joins TRBV5-1 and TRBJ2-5; D possibly corresponds to TRBD2 (5 bases). Germline V lookup: CDR1 SGHRS, CDR2 YFSETQ. The V end lost 3 bases, the J end lost 1 base, and 13 bases lay between the germline ends. The CDR3 has 15 amino acids. CDR3 loop: CASSSSGNPQETQYF. The CDR3 region has the DNA TGCGCCAGCAGCTCCTCCGGGAACCCCCAAGAGACCCAGTACTTC.

The chain is built from TRBV5-1 and TRBJ1-1; D ambiguous. Trimming stripped 4 bases from V and 5 bases from J, with 15 bases between. Per the germline V gene, CDR1 is SGHRS and CDR2 is YFSETQ. This CDR3 has 14 residues. CDR3 in DNA: TGCGCCAGCAGCAGGGCGGCTAGTGAGACTGAAGCTTTCTTT. Its protein product is CASSRAASETEAFF. The full variable domain, its missing parts supplied by reference TRBV5-1 and TRBJ1-1, is KAGVTQTPRYLIKTRGQQVTLSCSPISGHRSVSWYQQTPGQGLQFLFEYFSETQRNKGNFPGRFSGRQFSNSRSEMNVSTLELGDSALYLCASSRAASETEAFFGQGTRLTVV.

The CDR3 is CASSLEWPIDYGYTF. The CDR3 DNA follows: TGCGCCAGCAGCTTGGAGTGGCCAATTGACTATGGCTACACCTTC. V gene TRBV5-1 combines with J gene TRBJ1-2; no definite D call. There are 15 residues in the CDR3. Trimming cost V 0 bases and J 3 bases, with 12 bases left between them. In germline, CDR1 is SGHRS, CDR2 YFSETQ.

The V call is TRBV7-3, the J call TRBJ2-2; 7 bases align to TRBD1. The CDR3 loop spans 17 amino acids. V dropped 5 bases and J dropped 8; count of bases not matched to a gene: 17. Per germline, CDR1 SGHTA and CDR2 FQGTGA. The CDR3 is CASSQLGGAAKGGELFF. The CDR3, as DNA: TGTGCCAGCAGCCAACTAGGGGGCGCAGCTAAGGGAGGGGAGCTGTTTTTT.

The genes are TRBV3-1 (or the pseudogene TRBV3-2) and TRBJ2-7, with 12 bases fitting TRBD2. The CDR3 consists of 15 residues. The germline gives CDR1 LGHDT, CDR2 YNNKEL (reference sequence). V was pared by 2 bases and J by 6 bases, with 5 bases of the junction left unmatched. DNA of the CDR3: TGTGCCAGCAGCCAACCGACTAGCGGGAGACGCGAGCAGTACTTC. Its protein is CASSQPTSGRREQYF.

The V gene is TRBV11-3, the J gene TRBJ2-3, with D unresolved. Deletions cut 7 bases from V and 0 bases from J, with 17 bases between. Germline V gene sequence: CDR1 SGHNT, CDR2 YENEEA. The CDR3 spans 16 residues. CDR3 nucleotides: TGTGCCAGCAAATCCCTCAACGCAGGCAGCACAGATACGCAGTATTTT. Amino acid sequence: CASKSLNAGSTDTQYF.